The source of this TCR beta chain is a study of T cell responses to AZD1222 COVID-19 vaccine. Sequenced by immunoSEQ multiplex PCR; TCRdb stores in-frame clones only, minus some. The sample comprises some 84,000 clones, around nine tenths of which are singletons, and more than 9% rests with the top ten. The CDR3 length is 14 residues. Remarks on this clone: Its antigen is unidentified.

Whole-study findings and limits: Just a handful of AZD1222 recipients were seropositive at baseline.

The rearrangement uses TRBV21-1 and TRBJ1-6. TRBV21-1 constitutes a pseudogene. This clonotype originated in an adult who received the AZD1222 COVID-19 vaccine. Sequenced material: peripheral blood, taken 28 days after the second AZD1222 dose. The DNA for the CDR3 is TGTGCCAGCAGCAAAGCCGAGGGGAGCTCACCCCTCCACTTT. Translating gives CASSKAEGSSPLHF.